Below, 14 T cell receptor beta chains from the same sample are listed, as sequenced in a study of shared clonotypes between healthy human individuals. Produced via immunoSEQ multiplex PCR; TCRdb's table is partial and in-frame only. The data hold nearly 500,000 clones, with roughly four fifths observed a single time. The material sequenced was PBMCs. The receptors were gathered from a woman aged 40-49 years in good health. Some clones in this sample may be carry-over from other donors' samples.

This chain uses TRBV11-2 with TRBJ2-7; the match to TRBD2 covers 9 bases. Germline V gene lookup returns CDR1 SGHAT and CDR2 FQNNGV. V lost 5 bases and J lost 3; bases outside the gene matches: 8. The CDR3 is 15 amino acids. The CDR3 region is CASSLLAGAVYEQYF. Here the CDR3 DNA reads TGTGCCAGCAGCCTCTTAGCGGGGGCCGTCTACGAGCAGTACTTC.

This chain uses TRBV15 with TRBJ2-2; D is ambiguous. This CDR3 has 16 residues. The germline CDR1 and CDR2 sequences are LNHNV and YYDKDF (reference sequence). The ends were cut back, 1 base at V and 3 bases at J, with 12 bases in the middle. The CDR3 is CATSRALSQYTGELFF. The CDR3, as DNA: TGTGCCACCAGCAGAGCCCTTTCTCAGTACACCGGGGAGCTGTTTTTT. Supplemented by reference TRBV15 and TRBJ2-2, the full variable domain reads DAMVIQNPRYQVTQFGKPVTLSCSQTLNHNVMYWYQQKSSQAPKLLFHYYDKDFNNEADTPDNFQSRRPNTSFCFLDIRSPGLGDTAMYLCATSRALSQYTGELFFGEGSRLTVL.

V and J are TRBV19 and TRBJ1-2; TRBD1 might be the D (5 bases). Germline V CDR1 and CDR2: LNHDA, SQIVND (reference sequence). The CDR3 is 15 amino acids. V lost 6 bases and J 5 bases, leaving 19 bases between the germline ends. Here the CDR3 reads CASRTRRDVGYGYTF. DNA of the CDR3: TGTGCCAGTAGGACCCGCCGGGACGTCGGATATGGCTACACCTTC.

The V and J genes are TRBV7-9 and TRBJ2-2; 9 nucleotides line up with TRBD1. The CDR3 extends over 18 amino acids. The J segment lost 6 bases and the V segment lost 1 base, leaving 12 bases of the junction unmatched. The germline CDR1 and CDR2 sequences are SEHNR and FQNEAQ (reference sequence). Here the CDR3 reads CASSLVTGGRGTAGELFF. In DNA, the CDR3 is TGTGCCAGCAGCTTAGTCACAGGGGGCCGCGGGACGGCCGGGGAGCTGTTTTTT.

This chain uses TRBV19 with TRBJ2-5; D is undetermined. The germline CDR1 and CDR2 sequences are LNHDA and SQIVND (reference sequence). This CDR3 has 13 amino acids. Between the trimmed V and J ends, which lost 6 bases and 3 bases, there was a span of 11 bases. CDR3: CASRNRGEETQYF. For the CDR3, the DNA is TGTGCCAGTAGGAACAGAGGAGAAGAGACCCAGTACTTC.

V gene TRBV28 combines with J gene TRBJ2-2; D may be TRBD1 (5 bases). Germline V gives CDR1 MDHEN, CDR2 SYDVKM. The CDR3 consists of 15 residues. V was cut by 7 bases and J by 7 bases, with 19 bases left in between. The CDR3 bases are TGTGCCAGCATCTCAGGGCCTTTTCGGGTCGGGGAGCTGTTTTTT. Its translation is CASISGPFRVGELFF.

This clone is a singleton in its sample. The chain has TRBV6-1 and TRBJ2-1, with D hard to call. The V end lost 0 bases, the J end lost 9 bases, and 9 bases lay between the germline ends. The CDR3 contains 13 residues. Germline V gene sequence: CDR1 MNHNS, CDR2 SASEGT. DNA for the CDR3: TGTGCCAGCAGTGAAGCGGAGCGCGGTGAGCAGTTCTTC. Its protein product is CASSEAERGEQFF.

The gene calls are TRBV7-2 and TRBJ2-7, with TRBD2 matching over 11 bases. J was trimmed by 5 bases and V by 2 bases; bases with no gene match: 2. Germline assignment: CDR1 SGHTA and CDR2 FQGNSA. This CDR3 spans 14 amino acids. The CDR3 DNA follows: TGTGCCAGCAGCTTAACTAGCGGGAGCCACGAGCAGTACTTC. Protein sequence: CASSLTSGSHEQYF.

DNA for the CDR3: TGTGCCAGCTCACCATTCGGACCCGCAGGGACCTCGGAGGAGCAGTACTTC. This encodes CASSPFGPAGTSEEQYF. The rearrangement uses TRBV18 and TRBJ2-7; D possibly uses TRBD1 or TRBD2 (5 bases each). V lost 2 bases and J 7 bases, leaving 24 bases between the germline ends. This CDR3 has 17 residues. Per the germline V gene, CDR1 is KGHSH and CDR2 is LQKENI.

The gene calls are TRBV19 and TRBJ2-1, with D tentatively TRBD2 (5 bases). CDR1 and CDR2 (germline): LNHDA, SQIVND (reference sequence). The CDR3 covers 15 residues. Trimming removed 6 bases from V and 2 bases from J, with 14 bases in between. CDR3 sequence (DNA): TGTGCCAGTAGCCCCGCTGACGGGGCCTACAATGAGCAGTTCTTC. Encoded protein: CASSPADGAYNEQFF.

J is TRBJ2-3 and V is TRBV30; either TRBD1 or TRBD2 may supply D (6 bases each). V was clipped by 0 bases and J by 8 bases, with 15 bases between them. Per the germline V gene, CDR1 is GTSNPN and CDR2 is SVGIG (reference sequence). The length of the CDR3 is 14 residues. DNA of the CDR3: TGTGCCTGGAGTGTACTACAGGGAGGTTTTACGCAGTATTTT. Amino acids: CAWSVLQGGFTQYF.

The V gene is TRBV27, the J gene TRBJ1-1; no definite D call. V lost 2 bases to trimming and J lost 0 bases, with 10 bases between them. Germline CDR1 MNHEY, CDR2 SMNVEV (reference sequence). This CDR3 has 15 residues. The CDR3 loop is CASSLSPDMNTEAFF. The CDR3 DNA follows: TGTGCCAGCAGTTTAAGTCCTGACATGAACACTGAAGCTTTCTTT.

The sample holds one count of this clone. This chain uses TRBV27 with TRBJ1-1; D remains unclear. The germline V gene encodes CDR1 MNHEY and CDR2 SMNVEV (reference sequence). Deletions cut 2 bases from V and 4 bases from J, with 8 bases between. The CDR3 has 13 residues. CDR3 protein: CASSLKRATEAFF. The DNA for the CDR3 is TGTGCCAGCAGTTTAAAAAGGGCCACTGAAGCTTTCTTT.

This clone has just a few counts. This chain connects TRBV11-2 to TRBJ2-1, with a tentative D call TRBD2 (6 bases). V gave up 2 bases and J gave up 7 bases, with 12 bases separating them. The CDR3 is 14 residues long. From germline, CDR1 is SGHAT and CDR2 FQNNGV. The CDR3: CASSLFSGANEQFF. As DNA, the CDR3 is TGTGCCAGCAGCTTATTTAGCGGAGCTAATGAGCAGTTCTTC.